This T cell receptor (beta chain) was sequenced for a study of beta chain features in type 1 diabetes. Findings and caveats of the study: Any PCR bias toward short templates would affect both groups alike. Cells with high TCR expression could be over-represented when cDNA is sequenced. TCRB rearrangement may or may not be influenced by HLA type; here this remained unresolved.

Expressed TCRB transcripts were sequenced because the entire RNA isolate underwent reverse transcription. TCRdb keeps only in-frame clones here, not all; method: immunoSEQ multiplex PCR. In the table there are hundreds of thousands of clones, about a sixth of which are singletons. The CDR3 loop spans 16 amino acids. The germline gives CDR1 SGHRS, CDR2 YFSETQ. Trimming left V 0 bases short and J 0 bases short, with 7 bases between. Points on this clone: Its matching antigen is unknown.

Naive, central memory, regulatory and stem cell-like memory cells within the CD4+ compartment were sorted using CD45RO/CCR7/CD25/CD127/CD95/CD27. The TCR comes from a man younger than 35 in good health. The chain uses TRBV5-1 and TRBJ2-6, with unresolved D. Sequences were obtained from naive CD4+ T cells from blood. The CDR3, as DNA: TGCGCCAGCAGCTTGGGACGAAGCTCTGGGGCCAACGTCCTGACTTTC. This codes for CASSLGRSSGANVLTF.